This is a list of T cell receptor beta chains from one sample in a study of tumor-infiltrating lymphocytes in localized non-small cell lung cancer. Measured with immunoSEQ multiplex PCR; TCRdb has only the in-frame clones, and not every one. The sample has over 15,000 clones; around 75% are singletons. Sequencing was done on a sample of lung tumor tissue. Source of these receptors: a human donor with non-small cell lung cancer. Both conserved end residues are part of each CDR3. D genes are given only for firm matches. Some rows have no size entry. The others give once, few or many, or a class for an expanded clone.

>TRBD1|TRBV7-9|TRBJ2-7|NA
TGTGCCAGCAGCCCCGGGACAGGGGGCATCCCTTGGCACTTC
CASSPGTGGIPWHF
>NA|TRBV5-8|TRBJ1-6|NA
TGTGCCAGCAGCTTCCTTTCCTATAATTCACCCCTCCACTTT
CASSFLSYNSPLHF
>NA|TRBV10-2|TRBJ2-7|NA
TGCGCCAGCAGTGAGGGGTACGAGCAGTACTTC
CASSEGYEQYF
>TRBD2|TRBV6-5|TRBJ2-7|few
TGTGCCAGCAGTCTACTAGCGGGAGACTACGAGCAGTACTTC
CASSLLAGDYEQYF
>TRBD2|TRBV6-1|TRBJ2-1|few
TGTGCCAGCAGTGACCGACTAGCGGGATATACACTTAATGAGCAGTTCTTC
CASSDRLAGYTLNEQFF
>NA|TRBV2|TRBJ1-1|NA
TGTGCCAGCAGTGCAGCGACTTACACTGAAGCTTTCTTT
CASSAATYTEAFF
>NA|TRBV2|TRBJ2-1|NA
TGTGCCAGCAGCGTTTACAATGAGCAGTTCTTC
CASSVYNEQFF
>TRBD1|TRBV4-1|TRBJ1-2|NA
TGCGCCAGCAGCCAAGATTGGGGACAGAGTAACTATGGCTACACCTTC
CASSQDWGQSNYGYTF
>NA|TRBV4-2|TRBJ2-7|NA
TGTGCCAGCAGCCAAGTAGGTGCGGGCTCCTACGAGCAGTACTTC
CASSQVGAGSYEQYF
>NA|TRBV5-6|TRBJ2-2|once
TGTGCCAGCGGGGGCCTAAACACCGGGGAGCTGTTTTTT
CASGGLNTGELFF
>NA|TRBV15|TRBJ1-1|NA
TGTGCCACCAGCAGTCCAATCCTTAACACTGAAGCTTTCTTT
CATSSPILNTEAFF